Listed below are T cell receptor beta chains from one sample, sequenced in a study of blood T cell repertoires in COVID-19. Assay used: immunoSEQ multiplex PCR; TCRdb lists only in-frame clones, some missing. The sample has approximately 160,000 clones, approximately 84% seen once. The sequencing input was PBMCs or T cells enriched from blood (not recorded which). The receptors stem from a woman between 50 and 59 years old who had recovered from COVID-19. The CDR3 runs from the conserved cysteine through the conserved F or W. D genes are given only for firm matches. The size field is filled for only some rows; it gives once, few, many or a size class.

j_gene	abundance	v_gene	d_gene	CDR3nt	CDR3aa
TRBJ2-2	-	TRBV2	TRBD2	TGTGCCAGCAGGGGACTAGCGGAGAACACCGGGGAGCTGTTTTTT	CASRGLAENTGELFF
TRBJ2-2	-	TRBV9	TRBD2	TGTGCCAGCAGCACAACTAGCGGGAGAGTTACCGGGGAGCTGTTTTTT	CASSTTSGRVTGELFF
TRBJ2-3	-	TRBV28	-	TGTGCCAGCAGTTTTATAGTATCCCCTAGCACAGATACGCAGTATTTT	CASSFIVSPSTDTQYF
TRBJ1-2	-	TRBV6-2/TRBV6-3	-	TGTGCCAGCACCCCCACACCACAGGGCTGGGGGGGCTACACCTTC	CASTPTPQGWGGYTF
TRBJ2-5	few	TRBV5-1	TRBD2	TGCGCCAGCAGCGCCTCGGGGGGATGGGAGACCCAGTACTTC	CASSASGGWETQYF
TRBJ1-2	-	TRBV4-3	-	TGCGCCAGCAGCCCCGCAGCTGGGGGACTCGGTGGCTACACCTTC	CASSPAAGGLGGYTF
TRBJ2-7	-	TRBV30	TRBD1	TGTGCCTGGAGTCCTCCCGACAGGGGGACTTACGAGCAGTACTTC	CAWSPPDRGTYEQYF
TRBJ2-5	-	TRBV30	TRBD2	TGTGCCTGGAGTGGTGTTGGGCGGGAGGGGGAGACCCAGTACTTC	CAWSGVGREGETQYF
TRBJ2-7	-	TRBV7-9	-	TGTGCCAGCAGCTTAGTGTCCCGACTAGGGACCGAGCAGTACTTC	CASSLVSRLGTEQYF
TRBJ1-6	-	TRBV7-8	-	TGTGCCAGCAGCCCCGGAGGGCAGGGAAATTCACCCCTCCACTTT	CASSPGGQGNSPLHF
TRBJ2-3	-	TRBV24-1	-	TGTGCCACCAGTGATTTTGGGAGCGGGTCCTCAGATACGCAGTATTTT	CATSDFGSGSSDTQYF
TRBJ2-6	-	TRBV5-1	-	TGCGCCAGCAGCTTGGAGGCAGGGAAGACCGGGGCCAACGTCCTGACTTTC	CASSLEAGKTGANVLTF
TRBJ1-1	-	TRBV4-3	-	TGCGCCAGCAGCGCTCAGGTGGCGAACACTGAAGCTTTCTTT	CASSAQVANTEAFF
TRBJ2-3	few	TRBV7-2	TRBD1	TGTGCCAGCAGCCCGACAGGGGTCGGCACAGATACGCAGTATTTT	CASSPTGVGTDTQYF
TRBJ1-3	once	TRBV14	-	TGTGCCAGCAGCCAAAGGGGACTATTCCCTGGAAACACCATATATTTT	CASSQRGLFPGNTIYF
TRBJ2-1	-	TRBV9	TRBD2	TGTGCCAGCAGGGGTGGACTAGCGGGAGCCAATGAGCAGTTCTTC	CASRGGLAGANEQFF
TRBJ2-1	-	TRBV7-8	TRBD2	TGTGCCAGCAGCTTACTAGCGGGAGGGCTTATTGAGCAGTTCTTC	CASSLLAGGLIEQFF